Listed here are 24 T cell receptor beta chains from one sample, sequenced in a study of graft-versus-host responses after intestinal transplantation. Antigens of these TCRs are unknown. Profiling relied on immunoSEQ multiplex PCR, and the TCRdb table lists in-frame clones only, not all of them. Of over 100,000 clones detected, 85% to 95% appear once; the ten largest clones hold 1.2%. This specimen consisted of unstimulated CD8+ T cells sorted from spleen or lymph node cells, obtained before transplant. The receptors stem from a human donor who was the organ donor for an intestinal transplant.

In this sample, this clone turned up a few times. The V call is TRBV6-5, the J call TRBJ2-7; the D call may be TRBD1 or TRBD2 (5 bases each). The CDR3 covers 12 residues. The germline V gene has CDR1 MNHEY and CDR2 SVGAGI. Trimming pared 6 bases from V and 7 bases from J, leaving 13 bases between. As DNA, the CDR3 is TGTGCCAGCAGCCTGCCGGGGCGAGAGCAGTACTTC. This translates into CASSLPGREQYF.

The chain combines TRBV28 with TRBJ2-7; the match to TRBD2 covers 8 bases. Per germline, CDR1 MDHEN and CDR2 SYDVKM. The CDR3 is made up of 15 amino acids. V was pared by 6 bases and J by 0 bases, with 7 bases of the junction left unmatched. CDR3 protein: CASRFRAGGSYEQYF. Here the CDR3 DNA reads TGTGCCAGCAGATTTAGGGCGGGAGGCTCCTACGAGCAGTACTTC.

J is TRBJ2-7 and V is TRBV27, with 10 bases matching TRBD1. The length of the CDR3 is 15 residues. V shed 4 bases and J 5 bases; nucleotides not matched to a gene: 8. Germline assignment: CDR1 MNHEY and CDR2 SMNVEV (reference sequence). As DNA, the CDR3 is TGTGCCAGCAGTTCCCCGGGACAGGGGTACCACGAGCAGTACTTC. Translation: CASSSPGQGYHEQYF.

The chain joins TRBV4-2 to TRBJ2-1; unclear D gene. In germline, CDR1 is LGHNA, CDR2 YNFKEQ. This CDR3 has 14 residues. Trimming shortened V by 1 base and J by 3 bases, and 7 bases separated the two germline ends. As DNA, the CDR3 is TGTGCCAGCAGCCAAGGGGTCTTCTACAATGAGCAGTTCTTC. This gives the protein CASSQGVFYNEQFF.

This chain connects TRBV5-5 to TRBJ1-2; D is undetermined. The V end lost 3 bases, the J end lost 4 bases, and 16 bases lay between the germline ends. The germline V gene has CDR1 SGHKS and CDR2 YYEKEE (reference sequence). This CDR3 contains 15 residues. CDR3 coding DNA: TGTGCCAGCAGCTGGACGAGGAATACAGCCTATGGCTACACCTTC. This gives the protein CASSWTRNTAYGYTF.

J is TRBJ1-2 and V is TRBV27; D is possibly TRBD1 (6 bases). Germline loops: CDR1 MNHEY, CDR2 SMNVEV (reference sequence). V gave up 5 bases and J gave up 2 bases, with 12 bases separating them. The CDR3 consists of 14 residues. The CDR3 bases are TGTGCCAGCAGTCCCGGACAGACCAACTATGGCTACACCTTC. It encodes CASSPGQTNYGYTF.

V gene TRBV5-1 combines with J gene TRBJ2-7; 9 bases fit TRBD2. Germline CDR1 and CDR2: SGHRS and YFSETQ. J lost 2 bases, V lost 4 bases, and 13 bases had no gene match. The CDR3 length is 17 residues. CDR3 region: CASSPSGSSGGAYEQYF. CDR3 bases: TGCGCCAGCAGCCCTTCGGGTAGTAGCGGGGGCGCCTACGAGCAGTACTTC.

The chain couples TRBV4-1 to TRBJ2-3; tentatively, D is TRBD1 or TRBD2 (5 bases each). CDR1 is MGHRA, CDR2 YSYEKL, per germline. Trimming cost V 1 base and J 6 bases, with 14 bases left between them. CDR3 length: 15 residues. The CDR3 DNA reads as TGCGCCAGCAGCCAAGCTCCGGGACCCGAGGATACGCAGTATTTT. Protein: CASSQAPGPEDTQYF.

The CDR3 is CATSTFNDRELNIQYF. CDR3 DNA: TGTGCCACCAGCACCTTCAATGACAGGGAGTTAAACATTCAGTACTTC. The genes are TRBV15 and TRBJ2-4; TRBD1 matches 7 bases. Trimming cost V 4 bases and J 6 bases; bases outside gene matches: 12. Looked up from germline, CDR1 is LNHNV and CDR2 is YYDKDF (reference sequence). CDR3 length: 16 residues.

V is TRBV4-1 and J is TRBJ2-7; 9 bases align to TRBD2. V dropped 0 bases and J dropped 5; count of bases not matched to a gene: 8. The CDR3 contains 16 residues. Germline CDR1 reads MGHRA; CDR2 reads YSYEKL. This CDR3 is CASSQDIGTSNNEQYF. CDR3 bases: TGCGCCAGCAGCCAAGATATCGGGACTAGCAACAACGAGCAGTACTTC.

The chain uses TRBV27 and TRBJ2-1, with 8 positions matching TRBD1. Germline V gene lookup returns CDR1 MNHEY and CDR2 SMNVEV (reference sequence). V was clipped by 3 bases and J by 3 bases; unmatched bases: 1. The length of the CDR3 is 14 residues. The CDR3 is CASSFTGGYNEQFF. CDR3 nucleotides: TGTGCCAGCAGTTTTACAGGGGGCTACAATGAGCAGTTCTTC.

This chain links TRBV30 with TRBJ2-2; TRBD2 matches at 10 bases. Germline assignment: CDR1 GTSNPN and CDR2 SVGIG (reference sequence). Trimming cost V 0 bases and J 3 bases; bases outside gene matches: 1. The CDR3 consists of 15 residues. The CDR3 sequence: CAWSVLAGHTGELFF. In DNA, the CDR3 is TGTGCCTGGAGTGTACTAGCGGGACACACCGGGGAGCTGTTTTTT.

The rearrangement joins TRBV4-3 to TRBJ2-1; D might be TRBD1 (5 bases). The germline V and J ends were trimmed by 3 bases and 10 bases, with 13 bases remaining between them. The CDR3 is 13 residues long. Germline V lookup: CDR1 LGHNA, CDR2 YSLEER. As DNA, the CDR3 is TGCGCCAGCAGCCAGGGCGAGACAGAAGAGCAGTTCTTC. Translating gives CASSQGETEEQFF.

The chain uses TRBV5-4 and TRBJ2-5; tentative D call: TRBD2 (5 bases). Between the trimmed V and J ends, which lost 0 bases and 4 bases, there was a span of 13 bases. Germline V lookup: CDR1 SGHNT, CDR2 YYREEE (reference sequence). CDR3 size: 15 residues. For the CDR3, the DNA is TGTGCCAGCAGCTTGGGACCCTCTGAGGGAGAGACCCAGTACTTC. Its protein is CASSLGPSEGETQYF. The full variable domain, completed using reference TRBV5-4 and TRBJ2-5, is ETGVTQSPTHLIKTRGQQVTLRCSSQSGHNTVSWYQQALGQGPQFIFQYYREEENGRGNFPPRFSGLQFPNYSSELNVNALELDDSALYLCASSLGPSEGETQYFGPGTRLLVL.

The chain carries TRBV10-1 and TRBJ1-3; D not certain. The CDR3 loop spans 16 amino acids. V was pared by 0 bases and J by 4 bases, with 13 bases between. The germline V gene encodes CDR1 WNHNN and CDR2 SYGVQD (reference sequence). CDR3 sequence reads: CASSESIGGIGNTIYF. CDR3 nucleotides: TGCGCCAGCAGTGAGTCGATCGGCGGGATCGGAAACACCATATATTTT.

The chain joins TRBV9 to TRBJ2-6; D not resolved. In germline, CDR1 is SGDLS, CDR2 YYNGEE. V lost 0 bases and J 2 bases, leaving 3 bases between the germline ends. The CDR3 loop spans 14 amino acids. CDR3 sequence reads: CASSVGAGANVLTF. In DNA, the CDR3 is TGTGCCAGCAGCGTAGGGGCTGGGGCCAACGTCCTGACTTTC.

V and J are TRBV27 and TRBJ2-3; 8 bases agree with TRBD2. V trimming: 5 bases; J trimming: 0 bases; junction bases outside the gene matches: 7. The CDR3 runs to 16 residues. The germline V gene encodes CDR1 MNHEY and CDR2 SMNVEV (reference sequence). The chain's CDR3 is CASSPAPSGSTDTQYF. CDR3 coding DNA: TGTGCCAGCAGTCCCGCCCCTAGCGGGAGCACAGATACGCAGTATTTT.

Of note for this clone: The sample carries other DNA sequences with the same CDR3. The chain recombines TRBV9 with TRBJ2-7; TRBD1 agrees at 9 bases. The length of the CDR3 is 14 residues. The germline V gene encodes CDR1 SGDLS and CDR2 YYNGEE. Trimming took 2 bases from V and 3 from J; bases not matched to a gene: 3. The CDR3 region is CASSVGQGFYEQYF. The CDR3 nucleotides are TGTGCCAGCAGCGTCGGACAGGGGTTCTACGAGCAGTACTTC.

This clone was counted a single time. The gene calls are TRBV6-5 and TRBJ2-7; 9 bases line up with TRBD2. Germline trimming cut 4 bases from V and 5 bases from J; bases unmatched to any gene: 6. CDR3 length: 14 residues. Looked up from germline, CDR1 is MNHEY and CDR2 is SVGAGI. CDR3 DNA: TGTGCCAGCAGTTTTAGCGGGAGATCCCACGAGCAGTACTTC. Its protein is CASSFSGRSHEQYF.

This clone was counted once. J is TRBJ2-7 and V is TRBV6-6; D gene uncertain. Per germline, CDR1 MNHNY and CDR2 SVGAGI (reference sequence). Trimming stripped 4 bases from V and 2 bases from J, with 9 bases between. CDR3 size: 13 residues. The CDR3 sequence is CASSFASAYEQYF. The CDR3 DNA reads as TGTGCCAGCAGTTTCGCCAGCGCCTACGAGCAGTACTTC.

This chain links TRBV11-3 with TRBJ2-1; 8 nucleotides align to TRBD2. The junction had 5 bases not matched to a gene; V was cut back by 3 bases and J by 7 bases. CDR1 and CDR2 from the germline V gene are SGHNT and YENEEA. This CDR3 is built from 14 residues. The CDR3 protein is CASSFSGGPNEQFF. The CDR3 nucleotides read TGTGCCAGCAGCTTCTCGGGAGGGCCGAATGAGCAGTTCTTC.

A single count supports this clone. The chain has TRBV7-9 and TRBJ2-7; D gene unclear. The germline CDR1 and CDR2 sequences are SEHNR and FQNEAQ (reference sequence). The CDR3 sequence is 14 residues long. V dropped 1 base and J dropped 2 bases, with 9 bases sitting between them. Here the CDR3 reads CASSLDGRPYEQYF. The CDR3 DNA reads as TGTGCCAGCAGCTTAGATGGCAGACCCTACGAGCAGTACTTC.

Concerning this clone: An end of the junction does not agree with germline; a read error may underlie this. This rearrangement joins TRBV7-8 to TRBJ2-5, with 9 bases lining up with TRBD2. The CDR3 spans 18 residues. Germline V gene lookup returns CDR1 SGHVS and CDR2 FQNEAQ. CDR3 sequence reads: CATYHDDSLVWLAGYKHF. CDR3 DNA: TGTGCCACATATCACGATGACAGCTTAGTTTGGCTAGCGGGATATAAGCACTTC.

The chain recombines TRBV6-6 with TRBJ1-5; a weak D match, TRBD1 (5 bases). V lost 2 bases and J lost 5, with 7 bases in between. The CDR3 loop spans 13 amino acids. CDR1 and CDR2 from the germline V gene are MNHNY and SVGAGI (reference sequence). CDR3 DNA sequence: TGTGCCAGCAGTTACAGGGGCCATCAGCCCCAGCATTTT. Its protein product is CASSYRGHQPQHF.